This T cell receptor (beta chain) was sequenced during a study of blood T cells in healthy people across ages. The CDR3 runs 14 residues. Unmatched junction bases numbered 7, after V lost 3 bases and J lost 4 bases. The V gene's germline CDR1 is DFQATT and CDR2 SNEGSKA (reference sequence). It was with a sample-barcoded 5' primer and a J-beta primer mix that a second PCR of about 6 to 12 cycles was run. TCRdb re-called the 5' RACE reads with MiXCR, one entry per CDR3 protein. The table records about 760,000 distinct CDR3 sequences, more than 50% of them present only once. The sequence was collected from a middle-aged man in good health. The chain carries TRBV20-1 and TRBJ2-3; 7 bases line up with TRBD1. The specimen sequenced was blood. In DNA, the CDR3 is TGCAGTGCTAGTGACAGGGTTTTCGCAGATACGCAGTATTTT. Protein: CSASDRVFADTQYF.